This T cell receptor (beta chain) was retrieved from a study of blood T cell repertoires in COVID-19. Whole-study context: Some COVID-19 samples were acute and others convalescent; all came from the United States, Italy and Spain. Nucleic acid was either cDNA or gDNA, and it came from T cells, B-cell-depleted T cells, or PBMCs.

The V gene's germline CDR1 is DFQATT and CDR2 SNEGSKA (reference sequence). Trimming removed 3 bases from V and 7 bases from J; junction bases left unmatched: 12. The CDR3 has 16 residues. Per the study methods: Counts of nucleated cells, estimated from reference gene primer amplification, were obtained. The protocol was immunoSEQ multiplex PCR, while the TCRdb copy is restricted to in-frame clones and leaves out a portion. The DNA gave D and trimming, while V, J and clone size come from that table. The top ten clones hold about 1.5% of a sample with 160,000 or so clones, roughly 83% of them seen once.

V and J are TRBV20-1 and TRBJ2-5, with TRBD2 identical over 12 bases. The TCR sequence derives from a human donor in a cohort sampled during active COVID-19. The sample taken for sequencing was peripheral blood. CDR3 in amino acids: CSASYPASGGARTQYF. CDR3 DNA: TGCAGTGCTAGTTACCCCGCTAGCGGGGGGGCGAGGACCCAGTACTTC.